Below, 27 T cell receptor beta chains from the same sample are listed, as sequenced in a study of blood T cells in healthy people across ages. A second PCR, run for about 6 to 11 cycles, used a sample-barcoded 5' primer plus a J-beta primer mix. TCRdb analysed the 5' RACE reads with MiXCR anew, one entry per CDR3 protein. The data show 850,000 or so distinct CDR3 sequences, with about 28% seen just once and roughly a sixth held by the top ten. Specimen: blood. These receptors were obtained from a woman older than 75 in good health.

This clonotype was seen at least ten times. This chain connects TRBV20-1 to TRBJ2-3; no clear D gene. Trimming removed 5 bases at V and 3 bases at J, with 12 bases between. The CDR3 covers 13 residues. The germline CDR1 and CDR2 sequences are DFQATT and SNEGSKA (reference sequence). The CDR3 region is CSAHLVGTDTQYF. CDR3 bases: TGCAGTGCTCACCTGGTCGGGACAGATACGCAGTATTTT.

This clonotype was recorded many times. The chain employs TRBV7-2 and TRBJ2-6, with 8 bases fitting TRBD1. The V segment lost 4 bases and the J segment 0 bases; nucleotides outside the gene matches: 11. The CDR3 totals 19 residues. Germline V gives CDR1 SGHTA, CDR2 FQGNSA. CDR3 loop: CASSSTTGGVTSGANVLTF. CDR3 bases: TGTGCCAGCAGCTCGACTACAGGGGGAGTAACCTCTGGGGCCAACGTCCTGACTTTC.

This clonotype has just a few counts. This chain links TRBV23-1 with TRBJ2-6; TRBD1 agrees at 7 bases. TRBV23-1 has ORF status, its function being uncertain. There are 16 residues in the CDR3. The ends lost 9 bases at V and 1 base at J; junction bases unmatched: 9. The CDR3 reads CASKDRDKSGANVLTF. In DNA form, the CDR3 reads TGCGCCAGTAAAGACAGGGATAAATCTGGGGCCAACGTCCTGACTTTC.

Remarks on this clonotype: A much larger clone sits a single nucleotide away, making a read error possible. The chain uses TRBV20-1 and TRBJ2-1; possible D gene TRBD2, 6 bases. The CDR3 is 12 residues long. Germline loops: CDR1 DFQATT, CDR2 SNEGSKA (reference sequence). The CDR3 loop reads CRANREYNEQFF. The CDR3 DNA sequence: TGCAGGGCTAACCGGGAGTACAATGAGCAGTTCTTC.

Remarks on this clonotype: At one boundary the junction diverges from the germline segment, which might be a read error. The genes are TRBV11-2 and TRBJ1-2; TRBD1 matches at 7 bases. CDR1 is SGHAT, CDR2 FQNNGV, per germline. The CDR3 spans 15 residues. The CDR3 sequence: CAGSLGTGTVYGYTF. The CDR3 coding sequence is TGTGCCGGCAGCTTAGGTACCGGGACAGTTTATGGCTACACCTTC. The full variable domain, its missing parts supplied by reference TRBV11-2 and TRBJ1-2, is EAGVAQSPRYKIIEKRQSVAFWCNPISGHATLYWYQQILGQGPKLLIQFQNNGVVDDSQLPKDRFSAERLKGVDSTLKIQPAKLEDSAVYLCAGSLGTGTVYGYTFGSGTRLTVV.

The J gene is TRBJ1-2, the V gene TRBV4-2; weak D call: TRBD1 (6 bases). With 1 base removed from V and 6 bases from J, the gap between germline ends came to 12 bases. Germline V lookup: CDR1 LGHNA, CDR2 YNFKEQ. The CDR3 totals 14 residues. CDR3 DNA sequence: TGTGCCAGCAGCCAAGTTGCGAGGGGGAATGGCTACACCTTC. This codes for CASSQVARGNGYTF.

The chain recombines TRBV20-1 with TRBJ2-3; 7 bases fit TRBD2. The CDR3 has 13 amino acids. Per germline, CDR1 DFQATT and CDR2 SNEGSKA (reference sequence). J gave up 2 bases and V 5 bases, and 4 bases lay outside the gene matches. CDR3 protein: CSASRGDTDTQYF. The CDR3 DNA sequence: TGCAGTGCTTCTCGGGGGGACACAGATACGCAGTATTTT.

This clonotype showed up many times. The genes are TRBV20-1 and TRBJ2-1, with TRBD2 identical over 8 bases. The CDR3 is made up of 14 amino acids. The V gene end was trimmed by 6 bases and the J gene end by 2 bases; junction bases not matched to a gene: 6. Germline V gives CDR1 DFQATT, CDR2 SNEGSKA (reference sequence). The CDR3 reads CSAKRGGAYNEQFF. The CDR3 DNA is TGCAGTGCCAAACGGGGGGGCGCCTACAATGAGCAGTTCTTC.

The V call is TRBV9, the J call TRBJ2-3; possible D gene TRBD2, 6 bases. Trimming pared 2 bases from V and 4 bases from J, leaving 8 bases between. Looked up from germline, CDR1 is SGDLS and CDR2 is YYNGEE. This CDR3 comprises 13 residues. The CDR3 protein is CASSVSSADTQYF. The CDR3 DNA reads as TGTGCCAGCAGCGTTTCTAGCGCAGATACGCAGTATTTT.

This clonotype showed up many times. V usage is TRBV2 and J usage is TRBJ2-1, with D perhaps TRBD1 or TRBD2 (7 bases each). CDR1 is SNHLY, CDR2 FYNNEI, per germline. This CDR3 comprises 15 residues. Trimming shortened V by 8 bases and J by 0 bases, and 14 bases separated the two germline ends. This CDR3 reads CASDPGGASYNEQFF. The DNA for the CDR3 is TGTGCCAGCGACCCAGGGGGGGCCTCCTACAATGAGCAGTTCTTC.

V usage is TRBV7-9 and J usage is TRBJ1-2, with 10 bases matching TRBD1. Germline V lookup: CDR1 SEHNR, CDR2 FQNEAQ (reference sequence). This CDR3 comprises 15 residues. The ends lost 1 base at V and 4 bases at J; junction bases unmatched: 3. The CDR3 protein is CASSLVRTGGYGYTF. The CDR3 DNA is TGTGCCAGCAGCTTAGTCAGGACAGGGGGCTATGGCTACACCTTC.

Comments on this clonotype: Relative to the germline gene, one junction end is altered; a read error may explain this. The V call is TRBV29-1, the J call TRBJ1-5, with 8 bases matching TRBD1. Germline values: CDR1 SQVTM, CDR2 ANQGSEA. CDR3 length equals 15 residues. CDR3 amino acids: CSVGMRQGFNQPQHF. The CDR3 DNA follows: TGCAGTGTTGGGATGAGACAGGGGTTCAATCAGCCCCAGCATTTT.

This clonotype came up a few times. The rearrangement joins TRBV30 to TRBJ1-2, with 8 nucleotides matching TRBD1. The CDR3 contains 14 residues. Germline CDR1 and CDR2: GTSNPN and SVGIG (reference sequence). The junction had 9 bases not matched to a gene; V was cut back by 5 bases and J by 4 bases. The CDR3 protein is CAWVTPGGGYGYTF. The CDR3 DNA is TGTGCCTGGGTAACACCAGGGGGCGGCTATGGCTACACCTTC. The whole variable domain, remainder taken from reference TRBV30 and TRBJ1-2, is SQTIHQWPATLVQPVGSPLSLECTVEGTSNPNLYWYRQAAGRGLQLLFYSVGIGQISSEVPQNLSASRPQDRQFILSSKKLLLSDSGFYLCAWVTPGGGYGYTFGSGTRLTVV.

The chain carries TRBV5-1 and TRBJ2-3, with D perhaps matching TRBD2 (5 bases). V was clipped by 0 bases and J by 8 bases, with 16 bases between them. The CDR3 totals 15 residues. CDR1 and CDR2 (germline): SGHRS, YFSETQ. The CDR3 DNA reads as TGCGCCAGCAGCTTGGCCGGCGGGTATTCAGGTACGCAGTATTTT. It specifies CASSLAGGYSGTQYF.

This clonotype was seen a few times. V gene TRBV6-5 combines with J gene TRBJ1-4; 12 bases are a match to TRBD1. CDR1 and CDR2 from the germline V gene are MNHEY and SVGAGI. The CDR3 has 16 amino acids. The V gene end was trimmed by 2 bases and the J gene end by 10 bases; junction bases not matched to a gene: 8. The CDR3: CASSYGTGGFTGKLFF. CDR3 sequence (DNA): TGTGCCAGCAGTTACGGGACAGGGGGCTTTACCGGAAAACTGTTTTTT.

With respect to this clonotype: A much bigger clone sits one base away, suggesting this may be a read error. CDR3 residues: CASSPTVQEQYF. The DNA for the CDR3 is TGTGCCAGCAGCCCGACAGTACAAGAGCAGTACTTC. The chain employs TRBV28 and TRBJ2-5; possible D gene TRBD1, 5 bases. V gave up 6 bases and J gave up 11 bases, with 16 bases separating them. Germline CDR1 reads MDHEN; CDR2 reads SYDVKM. There are 12 residues in the CDR3.

DNA of the CDR3: TGTGCCAGCAGTGAAGCTTCGGCTTTCCAAGAGACCCAGTACTTC. It translates to CASSEASAFQETQYF. The rearrangement links TRBV6-1 to TRBJ2-5; D is ambiguous. V lost 0 bases and J lost 1, with 9 bases in between. The CDR3 consists of 15 residues. Germline V gives CDR1 MNHNS, CDR2 SASEGT.

Note on this clonotype: This sequence may be a read error, since a much larger clone differs from it by one base. This chain uses TRBV10-3 with TRBJ2-5; tentatively, D is TRBD1 (5 bases). This CDR3 comprises 14 residues. Germline CDR1 ENHRY, CDR2 SYGVKD. CDR3: CATSHLGQSDEQYF. The CDR3 DNA follows: TGTGCCACCAGTCACCTGGGGCAGAGCGATGAGCAGTACTTC.

This clonotype appeared a few times. The rearrangement joins TRBV28 to TRBJ1-1, with unresolved D. V lost 7 bases and J lost 7, with 10 bases in between. From germline, CDR1 is MDHEN and CDR2 SYDVKM. This CDR3 has 11 amino acids. CDR3 region: CASTLGLEAFF. The CDR3 DNA is TGTGCCAGCACCCTCGGACTTGAAGCTTTCTTT.

Ten or more counts support this clonotype. The chain recombines TRBV3-1 with TRBJ2-4; 7 bases match TRBD1. The CDR3 runs to 15 residues. Germline values: CDR1 LGHDT, CDR2 YNNKEL (reference sequence). J gave up 1 base and V 4 bases, and 4 bases lay outside the gene matches. The CDR3 nucleotides are TGTGCCAGCAGCCTACCGACAGGGGCCAAAAACATTCAGTACTTC. It translates to CASSLPTGAKNIQYF.

The V and J genes are TRBV29-1 and TRBJ1-1; D call uncertain. The CDR3 runs to 14 residues. The germline V and J ends were trimmed by 6 bases and 1 base, with 15 bases remaining between them. Germline loops: CDR1 SQVTM, CDR2 ANQGSEA. The CDR3 loop reads CSVTRRSSNTEAFF. For the CDR3, the DNA is TGCAGCGTCACCCGTCGGTCTTCGAACACTGAAGCTTTCTTT. Combining the CDR3 with reference TRBV29-1 and TRBJ1-1 gives the whole variable domain SAVISQKPSRDICQRGTSLTIQCQVDSQVTMMFWYRQQPGQSLTLIATANQGSEATYESGFVIDKFPISRPNLTFSTLTVSNMSPEDSSIYLCSVTRRSSNTEAFFGQGTRLTVV.

This clonotype has a single count. J is TRBJ1-2 and V is TRBV7-9, with D tentatively TRBD1 (5 bases). In germline, CDR1 is SEHNR, CDR2 FQNEAQ (reference sequence). The CDR3 spans 13 residues. The ends were cut back, 5 bases at V and 8 bases at J, with 15 bases in the middle. CDR3 loop: CASSAETVAGYTF. CDR3 DNA sequence: TGTGCCAGCAGCGCCGAGACAGTTGCCGGCTACACCTTC.

This clonotype showed up many times. This chain connects TRBV20-1 to TRBJ2-5; weak D call: TRBD2 (6 bases). The CDR3 runs to 14 residues. Germline V CDR1 and CDR2: DFQATT, SNEGSKA (reference sequence). With 7 bases removed from V and 2 bases from J, the gap between germline ends came to 17 bases. CDR3 in DNA: TGCAGTGACTCTGGCGGGGTCCGGCAAGAGACCCAGTACTTC. Protein product: CSDSGGVRQETQYF.

The chain combines TRBV9 with TRBJ1-3, with D maybe TRBD1 (5 bases). The CDR3 runs to 16 residues. Germline V gene data show CDR1 as SGDLS and CDR2 as YYNGEE. The V and J ends lost 4 bases and 4 bases respectively, with 18 bases between them. The CDR3 nucleotides are TGTGCCAGCAGCCCTTCCGGGACGGAGGTCGGAAACACCATATATTTT. The encoded protein is CASSPSGTEVGNTIYF.

The chain is built from TRBV15 and TRBJ2-2; 9 bases map to TRBD1. The germline V gene encodes CDR1 LNHNV and CDR2 YYDKDF (reference sequence). The CDR3 is 14 amino acids. Losses at the gene ends were 3 bases for V and 6 bases for J; bases not matched to a gene: 2. The CDR3 protein is CATSRDRGAGELFF. DNA for the CDR3: TGTGCCACCAGCAGGGACAGGGGTGCCGGGGAGCTGTTTTTT.

At least ten counts were recorded for this clonotype. The chain uses TRBV24-1 and TRBJ2-3, with 11 bases that match TRBD2. CDR3 length equals 16 residues. With 4 bases clipped from V and 4 bases from J, the junction kept 6 bases outside the gene matches. Germline V gene lookup returns CDR1 KGHDR and CDR2 SFDVKD. The CDR3 DNA reads TGTGCCACCAGTGACAACGGACTAGCGGGTGCAGATACGCAGTATTTT. Translating it yields CATSDNGLAGADTQYF.

A few counts support this clonotype. The CDR3 region is CASSHREGADVEYF. The CDR3 DNA is TGTGCCAGCAGTCATCGGGAGGGAGCAGATGTGGAGTATTTT. The genes are TRBV12-3 or TRBV12-4 and TRBJ2-3, with TRBD2 matching over 8 bases. The CDR3 runs 14 residues. J was trimmed by 13 bases and V by 5 bases; bases with no gene match: 14.